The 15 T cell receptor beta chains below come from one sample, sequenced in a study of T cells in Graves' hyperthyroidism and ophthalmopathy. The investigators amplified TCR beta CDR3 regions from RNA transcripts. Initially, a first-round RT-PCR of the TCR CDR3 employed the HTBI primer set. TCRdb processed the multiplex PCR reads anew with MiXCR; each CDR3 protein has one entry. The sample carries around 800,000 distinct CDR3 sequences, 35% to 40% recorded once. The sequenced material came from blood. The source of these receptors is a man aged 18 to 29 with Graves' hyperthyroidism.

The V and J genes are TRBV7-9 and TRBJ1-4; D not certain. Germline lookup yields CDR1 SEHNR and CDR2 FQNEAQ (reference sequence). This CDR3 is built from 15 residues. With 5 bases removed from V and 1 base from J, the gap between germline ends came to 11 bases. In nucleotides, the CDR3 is TGTGCCAGCAGCCCCCCCAAGGGAACTAATGAAAAACTGTTTTTT. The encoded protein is CASSPPKGTNEKLFF.

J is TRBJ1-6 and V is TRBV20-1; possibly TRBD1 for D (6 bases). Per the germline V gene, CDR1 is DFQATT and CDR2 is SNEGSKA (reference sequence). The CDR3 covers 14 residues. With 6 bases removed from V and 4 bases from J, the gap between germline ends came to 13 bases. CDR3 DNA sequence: TGCAGTGCCAACGGGGGACATTATAATTCACCCCTCCACTTT. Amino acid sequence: CSANGGHYNSPLHF.

The CDR3 DNA reads as TGTGCCAGCACCCACCCCGGGACAGGACAAGAGACCCAGTACTTC. Translated, it gives CASTHPGTGQETQYF. The chain employs TRBV13 and TRBJ2-5; 8 nucleotides line up with TRBD1. J gave up 2 bases and V 7 bases, and 9 bases lay outside the gene matches. Germline CDR1 and CDR2: PRHDT and FYEKMQ (reference sequence). CDR3 length equals 15 residues.

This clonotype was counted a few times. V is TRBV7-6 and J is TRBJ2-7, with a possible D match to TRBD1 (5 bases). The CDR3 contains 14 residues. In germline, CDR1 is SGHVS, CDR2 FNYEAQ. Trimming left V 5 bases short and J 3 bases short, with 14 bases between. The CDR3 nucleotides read TGTGCCAGCAGCCCTAGGGGCAACAGCTACGAGCAGTACTTC. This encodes CASSPRGNSYEQYF.

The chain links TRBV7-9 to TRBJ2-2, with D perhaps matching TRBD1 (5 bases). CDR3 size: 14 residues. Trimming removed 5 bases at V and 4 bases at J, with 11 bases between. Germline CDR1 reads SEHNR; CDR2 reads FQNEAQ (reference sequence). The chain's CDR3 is CASSAAGLTGELFF. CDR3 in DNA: TGTGCCAGCAGCGCAGCAGGGCTCACCGGGGAGCTGTTTTTT.

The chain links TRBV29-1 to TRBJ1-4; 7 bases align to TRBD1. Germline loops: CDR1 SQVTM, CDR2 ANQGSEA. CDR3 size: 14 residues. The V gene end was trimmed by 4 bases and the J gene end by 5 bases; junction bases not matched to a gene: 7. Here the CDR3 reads CSVGGQAGNEKLFF. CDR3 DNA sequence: TGCAGCGTTGGAGGACAGGCGGGAAATGAAAAACTGTTTTTT. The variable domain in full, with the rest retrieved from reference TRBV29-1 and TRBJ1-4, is SAVISQKPSRDICQRGTSLTIQCQVDSQVTMMFWYRQQPGQSLTLIATANQGSEATYESGFVIDKFPISRPNLTFSTLTVSNMSPEDSSIYLCSVGGQAGNEKLFFGSGTQLSVL.

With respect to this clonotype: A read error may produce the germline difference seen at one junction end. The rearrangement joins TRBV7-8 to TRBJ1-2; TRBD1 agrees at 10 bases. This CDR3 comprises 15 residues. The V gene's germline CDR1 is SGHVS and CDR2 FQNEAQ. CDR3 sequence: CASSSPETGGYSYTF. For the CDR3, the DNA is TGTGCCAGCAGCTCCCCCGAGACAGGGGGCTATAGCTACACCTTC.

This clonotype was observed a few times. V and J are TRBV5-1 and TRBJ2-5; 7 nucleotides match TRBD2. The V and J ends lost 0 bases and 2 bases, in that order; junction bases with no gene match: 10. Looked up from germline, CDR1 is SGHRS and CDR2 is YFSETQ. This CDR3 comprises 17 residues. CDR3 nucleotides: TGCGCCAGCAGCTTGGCGGGAGCTAGCGGTGAACAAGAGACCCAGTACTTC. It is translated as CASSLAGASGEQETQYF.

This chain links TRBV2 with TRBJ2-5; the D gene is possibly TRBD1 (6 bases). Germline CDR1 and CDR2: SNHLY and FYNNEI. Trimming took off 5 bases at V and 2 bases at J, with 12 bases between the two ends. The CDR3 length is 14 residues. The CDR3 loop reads CASSYPGTQETQYF. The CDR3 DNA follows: TGTGCCAGCAGTTACCCCGGGACACAAGAGACCCAGTACTTC.

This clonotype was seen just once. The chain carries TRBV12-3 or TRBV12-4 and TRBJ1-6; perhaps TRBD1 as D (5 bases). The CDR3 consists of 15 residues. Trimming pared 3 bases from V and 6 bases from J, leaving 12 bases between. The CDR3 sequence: CASSFRGLSNSPLHF. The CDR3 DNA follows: TGTGCCAGCAGTTTTCGGGGACTCTCTAATTCACCCCTCCACTTT.

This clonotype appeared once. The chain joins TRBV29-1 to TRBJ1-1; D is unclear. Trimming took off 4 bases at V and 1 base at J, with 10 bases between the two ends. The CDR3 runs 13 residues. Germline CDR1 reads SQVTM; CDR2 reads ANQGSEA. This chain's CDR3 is CSVVSRENTEAFF. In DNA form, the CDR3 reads TGCAGCGTTGTAAGCAGAGAGAACACTGAAGCTTTCTTT.

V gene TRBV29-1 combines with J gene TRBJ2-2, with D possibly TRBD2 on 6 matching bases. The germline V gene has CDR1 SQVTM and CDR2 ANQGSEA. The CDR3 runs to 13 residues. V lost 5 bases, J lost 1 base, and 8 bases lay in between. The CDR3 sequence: CSVLGGNTGELFF. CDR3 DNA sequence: TGCAGCGTTTTGGGGGGGAACACCGGGGAGCTGTTTTTT.

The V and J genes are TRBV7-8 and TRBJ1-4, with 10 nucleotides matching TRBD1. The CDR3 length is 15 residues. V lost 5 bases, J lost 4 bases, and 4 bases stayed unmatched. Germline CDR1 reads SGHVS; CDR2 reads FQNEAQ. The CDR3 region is CASSQGTGVNEKLFF. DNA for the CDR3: TGTGCCAGCAGCCAAGGGACAGGGGTTAATGAAAAACTGTTTTTT.

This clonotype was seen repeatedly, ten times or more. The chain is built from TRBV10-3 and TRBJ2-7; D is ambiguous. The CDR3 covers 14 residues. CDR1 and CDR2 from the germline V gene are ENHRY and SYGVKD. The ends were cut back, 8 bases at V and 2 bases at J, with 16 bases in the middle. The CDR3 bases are TGTGCCATCCGGCAAGATAGACCCCCCTACGAGCAGTACTTC. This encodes CAIRQDRPPYEQYF.

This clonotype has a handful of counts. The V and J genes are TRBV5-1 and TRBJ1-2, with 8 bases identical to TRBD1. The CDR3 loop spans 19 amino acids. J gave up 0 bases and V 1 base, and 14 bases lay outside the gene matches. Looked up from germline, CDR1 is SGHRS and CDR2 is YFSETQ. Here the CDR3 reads CASSLTGQAFSEANYGYTF. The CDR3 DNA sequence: TGCGCCAGCAGCTTGACGGGACAGGCATTCTCCGAAGCTAACTATGGCTACACCTTC.